The following is a TCR beta chain sequence with its context. This sample stems from a study of technical replicates of blood from a handful of donors. Assay: immunoSEQ multiplex PCR; the TCRdb copy retains only in-frame clones and omits some. This table has 70,000 to 85,000 clones, approximately 90% appearing once. Germline CDR1 MNHNS, CDR2 SASEGT. This CDR3 is built from 14 residues. The V end lost 3 bases, the J end lost 0 bases, and 8 bases lay between the germline ends. The rearrangement joins TRBV6-1 to TRBJ1-2; D is undetermined. Sequencing input: T cells isolated from PBMCs. The clonotype was recovered from a human donor in good health. CDR3 nucleotide sequence: TGTGCCAGCAGTGACCCCGGGACTAACTATGGCTACACCTTC. Its translation is CASSDPGTNYGYTF.